This entry is about one T cell receptor (beta chain). Its target is not known. Germline CDR1 SNHLY, CDR2 FYNNEI. V shed 6 bases and J shed 6 bases, with 3 bases lying between them. The CDR3 has 10 amino acids. TCRdb's table, derived via immunoSEQ multiplex PCR, lists solely in-frame clones and lacks some. The sample shows under 25,000 clones, about 80% of them seen only once. Baseline was the first blood sampling point, followed by cycle 4 day 1 and cycle 7 day 1. The data are from a study of OX40 agonist ivuxolimab in advanced cancers. Background on the study: A male proportion of over 70% was recorded, with mean age 60 years and range about 23 to 90. Regarding the study as a whole: Expanded clones tended on average to be more numerous among CD8+ T cells than CD4+.

This sample comprised CD4+ or CD8+ T cells sorted from blood, obtained in a trial of the OX40 agonist ivuxolimab. The sequence was collected from an adult with an advanced solid tumor such as melanoma, head and neck, liver or kidney cancer. The chain carries TRBV2 and TRBJ2-1; D is unclear. This CDR3 reads CASSGNEQFF. CDR3 DNA: TGTGCCAGCAGCGGCAATGAGCAGTTCTTC.